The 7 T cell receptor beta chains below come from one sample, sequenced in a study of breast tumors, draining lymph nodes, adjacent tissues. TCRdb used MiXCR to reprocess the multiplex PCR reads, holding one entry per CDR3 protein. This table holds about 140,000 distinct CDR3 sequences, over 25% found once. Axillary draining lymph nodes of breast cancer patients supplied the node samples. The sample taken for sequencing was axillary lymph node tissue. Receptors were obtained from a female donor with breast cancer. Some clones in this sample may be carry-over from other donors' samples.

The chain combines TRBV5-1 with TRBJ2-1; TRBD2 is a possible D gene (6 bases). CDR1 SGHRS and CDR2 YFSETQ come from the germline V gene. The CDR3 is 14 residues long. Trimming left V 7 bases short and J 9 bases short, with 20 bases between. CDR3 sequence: CASGSTGGEAEQFF. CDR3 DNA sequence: TGCGCCAGCGGCAGCACCGGCGGGGAGGCTGAGCAGTTCTTC.

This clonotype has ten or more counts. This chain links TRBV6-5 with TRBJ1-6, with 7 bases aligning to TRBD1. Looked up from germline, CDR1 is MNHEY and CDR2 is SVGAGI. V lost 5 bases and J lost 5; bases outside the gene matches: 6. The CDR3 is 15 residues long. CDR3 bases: TGTGCCAGCAGTCCCCCGACAGGGAATAATTCACCCCTCCACTTT. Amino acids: CASSPPTGNNSPLHF.

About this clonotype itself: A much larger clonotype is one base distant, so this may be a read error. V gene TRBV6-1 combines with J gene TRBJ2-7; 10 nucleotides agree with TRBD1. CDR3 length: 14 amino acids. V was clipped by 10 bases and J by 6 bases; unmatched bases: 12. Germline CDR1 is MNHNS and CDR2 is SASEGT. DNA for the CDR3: TGTGCCATGAACCCCGGGACAGGGGTTGGCGAGCAGTACTTC. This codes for CAMNPGTGVGEQYF.

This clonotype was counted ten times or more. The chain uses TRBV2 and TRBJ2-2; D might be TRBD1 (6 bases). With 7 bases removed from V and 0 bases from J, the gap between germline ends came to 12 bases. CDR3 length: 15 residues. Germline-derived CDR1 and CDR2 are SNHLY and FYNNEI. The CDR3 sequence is CASTPGHTNTGELFF. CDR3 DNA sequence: TGTGCCAGCACACCGGGACACACGAACACCGGGGAGCTGTTTTTT.

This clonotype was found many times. CDR3 nucleotide sequence: TGTGCCAGTAAGGACAATCTGAAAGAGACCCAGTACTTC. It encodes CASKDNLKETQYF. The J gene is TRBJ2-5, the V gene TRBV19; a weak D match, TRBD1 (5 bases). Trimming took 7 bases from V and 3 from J, leaving 12 bases between them. The CDR3 runs to 13 residues. Germline V gene data show CDR1 as LNHDA and CDR2 as SQIVND (reference sequence).

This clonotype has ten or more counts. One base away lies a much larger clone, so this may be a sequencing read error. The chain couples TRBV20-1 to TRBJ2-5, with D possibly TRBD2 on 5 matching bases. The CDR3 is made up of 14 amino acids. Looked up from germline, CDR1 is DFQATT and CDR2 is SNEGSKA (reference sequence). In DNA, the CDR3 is TGCAGTGAGGGAGCTGGTGGGGTACAAGCGACCCAGTACTTC. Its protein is CSEGAGGVQATQYF.

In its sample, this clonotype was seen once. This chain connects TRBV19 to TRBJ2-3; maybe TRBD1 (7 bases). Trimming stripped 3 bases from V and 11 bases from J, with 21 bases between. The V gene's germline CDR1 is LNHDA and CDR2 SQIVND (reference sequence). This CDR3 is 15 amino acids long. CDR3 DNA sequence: TGTGCCAGTAGTATTGTTGGCGTCAGGGGGGATGAGCAGTATTTT. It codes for CASSIVGVRGDEQYF.